These T cell receptor beta chains were read from a single sample in a study of cytomegalovirus exposure and HLA in healthy donors. Only in-frame clones appear in the TCRdb table, and some are missing; sequencing was by immunoSEQ multiplex PCR. The sample lists about 180,000 clones, 81% occurring once. The sample comprised PBMCs. The receptors originated from a woman aged 18-29 years in good health and CMV-seropositive. Each CDR3 is given with its conserved first and last residue. The D gene is left open where the match is weak. The size field is filled for only some rows; it gives once, few, many or a size class.

>.|TRBD2|TRBJ2-3|TRBV19
TGTGCCAGTAAGATAGGTAGCGGGGGCACAGATACGCAGTATTTT
CASKIGSGGTDTQYF
>.|TRBD2|TRBJ2-2|TRBV9
TGTGCCAGCAGCTTTCTAGCGGGGGGCGCGAACACCGGGGAGCTGTTTTTT
CASSFLAGGANTGELFF
>few|.|TRBJ1-6|TRBV7-9
TGTGCCAGCAGCTTGGACTCGAACCCTAGGGCCCTCCACTTT
CASSLDSNPRALHF
>.|.|TRBJ1-1|TRBV11-2
TGTGCCAGCAGCTTACAAGCCACTGAAGCTTTCTTT
CASSLQATEAFF
>.|.|TRBJ2-3|TRBV7-2
TGTGCCAGCAGCTTCTGGGGGGGCATAACAGATACGCAGTATTTT
CASSFWGGITDTQYF
>.|TRBD1|TRBJ1-2|TRBV19
TGTGCCAGTTCCTCGGACAGGATCTATGGCTACACCTTC
CASSSDRIYGYTF
>.|TRBD1|TRBJ1-1|TRBV9
TGTGCCAGCAGCCAGCGGACAGGGGGGAACACTGAAGCTTTCTTT
CASSQRTGGNTEAFF
>.|.|TRBJ1-2|TRBV7-2
TGTGCCAGCAGCTTAGATCTGGGGGCGGATGGCTACACCTTC
CASSLDLGADGYTF
>.|.|TRBJ2-5|TRBV5-1
TGCGCCAGCAGCAGAGAGGGAGAGACCCAGTACTTC
CASSREGETQYF
>.|.|TRBJ1-5|TRBV30
TGTGCCTGGAGTGTTGAGGGTAGCAATCAGCCCCAGCATTTT
CAWSVEGSNQPQHF
>few|TRBD2|TRBJ2-5|TRBV9
TGTGCCAGCAGCGTAGTCGATTTGTCGGGGGAGGGGACCCAGTACTTC
CASSVVDLSGEGTQYF
>once|TRBD1|TRBJ2-1|TRBV5-1
TGCGCCAGCAGCCCGCTGACCCCCGGGACAGGGGGGCATGAGCAGTTCTTC
CASSPLTPGTGGHEQFF
>.|TRBD2|TRBJ2-1|TRBV9
TGTGCCAGCAGCGTTACTAGCGACCACAATGAGCAGTTCTTC
CASSVTSDHNEQFF
>.|TRBD1|TRBJ2-5|TRBV5-1
TGCGCCAGCAGCTTGAGACAGGGGTTGGAGACCCAGTACTTC
CASSLRQGLETQYF
>.|TRBD1|TRBJ1-2|TRBV5-1
TGCGCCAGCAGCTCCGGGGGGGGACAGGGGGCTAACTATGGCTACACCTTC
CASSSGGGQGANYGYTF
>.|.|TRBJ1-3|TRBV7-8
TGTGCCAGCAGCTTTGCGGGTTCTGGAAACACCATATATTTT
CASSFAGSGNTIYF